The 8 T cell receptor beta chains reported below all come from one sample, sequenced in a study of blood T cell repertoires in COVID-19. Data came from immunoSEQ multiplex PCR; TCRdb stores just in-frame clones and leaves some out. The sample has hundreds of thousands of clones; approximately 90% are singletons. The source material was PBMCs or T cells enriched from blood (not recorded which). The receptors come from a woman aged 60 to 75 in a cohort exposed to, infected with or recovered from COVID-19 (not recorded which).

The J gene is TRBJ1-2, the V gene TRBV2, with D tentatively TRBD1 (5 bases). CDR3 length: 15 amino acids. V was clipped by 3 bases and J by 4 bases, with 15 bases between them. Germline lookup yields CDR1 SNHLY and CDR2 FYNNEI. The CDR3, as DNA: TGTGCCAGCAGTGAGGAGGGACCGAGCGGCTATGGCTACACCTTC. Its protein product is CASSEEGPSGYGYTF.

The rearrangement joins TRBV9 to TRBJ1-5, with 7 bases fitting TRBD1. Germline V gene lookup returns CDR1 SGDLS and CDR2 YYNGEE. The CDR3 extends over 14 amino acids. With V trimmed by 5 bases and J by 3 bases, 5 bases remained unmatched. This CDR3 reads CASSLQGDNQPQHF. CDR3 DNA sequence: TGTGCCAGCAGTCTTCAGGGGGACAATCAGCCCCAGCATTTT.

J is TRBJ1-2 and V is TRBV28; 11 bases align to TRBD1. The J segment lost 8 bases and the V segment lost 3 bases, leaving 8 bases of the junction unmatched. Germline V gives CDR1 MDHEN, CDR2 SYDVKM. CDR3 length equals 15 residues. The CDR3 sequence: CASSFPGQGARGYTF. DNA of the CDR3: TGTGCCAGCAGTTTCCCCGGACAGGGGGCGCGGGGCTACACCTTC.

This clone was detected once. The rearrangement uses TRBV10-1 and TRBJ1-1; maybe TRBD1 (5 bases). The V end lost 6 bases, the J end lost 0 bases, and 8 bases lay between the germline ends. The CDR3 spans 13 residues. Germline loops: CDR1 WNHNN, CDR2 SYGVQD (reference sequence). In nucleotides, the CDR3 is TGCGCCAGCAGGGACACTTTGAACACTGAAGCTTTCTTT. It codes for CASRDTLNTEAFF.

V usage is TRBV19 and J usage is TRBJ2-3; 9 nucleotides match TRBD1. Germline loops: CDR1 LNHDA, CDR2 SQIVND (reference sequence). The J segment lost 2 bases and the V segment lost 5 bases, leaving 5 bases of the junction unmatched. The CDR3 extends over 15 amino acids. CDR3 amino acids: CASSPQGAFTDTQYF. CDR3 sequence (DNA): TGTGCCAGTAGTCCACAGGGGGCTTTCACAGATACGCAGTATTTT.

V usage is TRBV9 and J usage is TRBJ2-2, with TRBD1 identical over 8 bases. The CDR3 totals 15 residues. Per the germline V gene, CDR1 is SGDLS and CDR2 is YYNGEE. V dropped 7 bases and J dropped 2; count of bases not matched to a gene: 7. The CDR3 bases are TGTGCCAGCGCATTGACAGGGGAAAACACCGGGGAGCTGTTTTTT. Protein: CASALTGENTGELFF.

The chain combines TRBV9 with TRBJ1-6, with 7 nucleotides matching TRBD1. Trimming took 0 bases from V and 7 from J; bases not matched to a gene: 1. The CDR3 sequence is 14 residues long. Germline V CDR1 and CDR2: SGDLS, YYNGEE. The CDR3 coding sequence is TGTGCCAGCAGCGTAGGGGGACAGAATTCACCCCTCCACTTT. Its protein product is CASSVGGQNSPLHF. Full variable domain (missing parts from reference TRBV9 and TRBJ1-6): DSGVTQTPKHLITATGQRVTLRCSPRSGDLSVYWYQQSLDQGLQFLIQYYNGEERAKGNILERFSAQQFPDLHSELNLSSLELGDSALYFCASSVGGQNSPLHFGNGTRLTVT.

This chain joins TRBV7-3 and TRBJ1-2; TRBD1 matches 10 bases. There are 13 residues in the CDR3. The germline V gene encodes CDR1 SGHTA and CDR2 FQGTGA. V was pared by 5 bases and J by 8 bases, with 5 bases of the junction left unmatched. CDR3 nucleotides: TGTGCCAGCAGCGGAAGGACAGGGGGAGGCTACACCTTC. It specifies CASSGRTGGGYTF. Supplemented by reference TRBV7-3 and TRBJ1-2, the full variable domain reads GAGVSQTPSNKVTEKGKYVELRCDPISGHTALYWYRQSLGQGPEFLIYFQGTGAADDSGLPNDRFFAVRPEGSVSTLKIQRTERGDSAVYLCASSGRTGGGYTFGSGTRLTVV.